The entry below describes one T cell receptor (beta chain). Its antigen is not identified. This specimen belongs to a study of T cell repertoires in cytomegalovirus infection. Study details: As its CMV epitopes, the study selected recently identified HLA-C-restricted and well-studied HLA-B-restricted targets. Public TCR beta signature analysis indicated the presence of both CMV infection and matching HLA type.

Germline V gene data show CDR1 as SGHRS and CDR2 as YFSETQ. Trimming took off 0 bases at V and 6 bases at J, with 12 bases between the two ends. This CDR3 contains 15 residues. Study-wide findings and caveats: HLA-C-restricted TCR beta clonotypes specific for CMV led the ex vivo response. Carriers of CMV plus the relevant HLA were identified by cumulative public TCR beta family frequency.

TCRdb re-derived calls from the reads in MiXCR, one entry per CDR3 protein. The sample records some 900,000 distinct CDR3 sequences, over 25% being singletons. Sample: cultured CD8+ T cells from PBMCs, taken from culture after CMV antigen stimulation. V and J are TRBV5-1 and TRBJ2-2, with D perhaps matching TRBD2 (5 bases). This clonotype originated in a human donor in good health (CMV status not recorded). Some clones in this sample may be carry-over from other donors' samples. CDR3 sequence (DNA): TGCGCCAGCAGCTTGGAAGTGGGAGAGGCCGGGGAGCTGTTTTTT. This sequence encodes CASSLEVGEAGELFF.